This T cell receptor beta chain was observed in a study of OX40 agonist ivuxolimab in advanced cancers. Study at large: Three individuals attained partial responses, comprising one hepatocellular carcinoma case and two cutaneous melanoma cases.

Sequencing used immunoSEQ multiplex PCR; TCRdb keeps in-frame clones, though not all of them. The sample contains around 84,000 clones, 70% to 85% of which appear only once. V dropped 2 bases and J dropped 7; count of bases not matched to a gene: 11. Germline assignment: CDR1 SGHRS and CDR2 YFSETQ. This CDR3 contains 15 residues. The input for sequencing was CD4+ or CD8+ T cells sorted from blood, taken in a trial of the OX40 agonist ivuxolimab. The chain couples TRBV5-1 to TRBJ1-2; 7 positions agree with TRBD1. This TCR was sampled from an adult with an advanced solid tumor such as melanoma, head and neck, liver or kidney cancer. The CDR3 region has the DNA TGCGCCAGCAGCTTTGGTTCAGGGGGTTCGCGTGGCTACACCTTC. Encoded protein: CASSFGSGGSRGYTF.